Following are 28 T cell receptor beta chains from one sample sequenced in a study of T cell repertoires in cytomegalovirus infection. TCRdb reprocessed the reads with MiXCR, giving one entry per CDR3 protein. Counted here are about 360,000 distinct CDR3 sequences, roughly 18% occurring once; the ten biggest clones make up approximately 10%. The sequenced material came from PBMCs. The receptor set was obtained from a human donor in good health (CMV status not recorded). Some clones in this sample may be carry-over from other donors' samples.

The gene calls are TRBV7-2 and TRBJ2-2, with 10 bases lining up with TRBD2. Germline V CDR1 and CDR2: SGHTA, FQGNSA. The V and J ends lost 2 bases and 5 bases, in that order; junction bases with no gene match: 5. The CDR3 consists of 16 residues. The CDR3 loop reads CASSLFGSGGTGELFF. The CDR3 DNA sequence: TGTGCCAGCAGCTTATTCGGTAGCGGGGGGACCGGGGAGCTGTTTTTT.

The chain has TRBV18 and TRBJ2-7, with TRBD1 matching 8 bases. Germline values: CDR1 KGHSH, CDR2 LQKENI. Trimming took 4 bases from V and 2 from J; bases not matched to a gene: 7. The CDR3 runs to 15 residues. The CDR3 DNA sequence: TGTGCCAGCTCACTCGGACAGGGACATACCTACGAGCAGTACTTC. Its translation: CASSLGQGHTYEQYF.

This clonotype was seen a handful of times. V usage is TRBV18 and J usage is TRBJ1-4, with D uncertain. The CDR3 runs 14 residues. Germline-derived CDR1 and CDR2 are KGHSH and LQKENI. V was clipped by 3 bases and J by 3 bases, with 8 bases between them. The CDR3 nucleotides are TGTGCCAGCTCACCGGAGGCGGCTAATGAAAAACTGTTTTTT. Residues: CASSPEAANEKLFF.

This clonotype was seen ten or more times. The chain combines TRBV7-9 with TRBJ2-1; 7 bases are a match to TRBD1. The CDR3 is made up of 15 amino acids. Germline CDR1 is SEHNR and CDR2 is FQNEAQ (reference sequence). After removal of 4 bases from V and 8 bases from J, the junction contained 11 bases not matched to a gene. The CDR3 loop reads CASSSRQGVGYEQFF. DNA for the CDR3: TGTGCCAGCAGCTCCAGACAGGGTGTGGGTTATGAGCAGTTCTTC.

This clonotype was counted only a few times. The J gene is TRBJ1-5, the V gene TRBV20-1, with D hard to call. V was cut by 3 bases and J by 3 bases, with 12 bases left in between. Germline lookup yields CDR1 DFQATT and CDR2 SNEGSKA (reference sequence). There are 14 residues in the CDR3. CDR3 nucleotide sequence: TGCAGTGCTAGTCCCCCTTACAACAATCAGCCCCAGCATTTT. Translation: CSASPPYNNQPQHF.

This clonotype came up many times. The rearrangement links TRBV7-2 to TRBJ1-5; D ambiguous. Trimming took off 2 bases at V and 3 bases at J, with 11 bases between the two ends. The CDR3 totals 15 residues. CDR1 is SGHTA, CDR2 FQGNSA, per germline. CDR3 loop: CASSLYRQFNQPQHF. The CDR3 DNA follows: TGTGCCAGCAGCTTATATAGGCAGTTCAATCAGCCCCAGCATTTT.

There are a few counts of this clonotype. The gene calls are TRBV28 and TRBJ1-2, with 7 bases lining up with TRBD1. The CDR3 is made up of 15 amino acids. Germline CDR1 reads MDHEN; CDR2 reads SYDVKM. V was clipped by 8 bases and J by 6 bases; unmatched bases: 15. In DNA, the CDR3 is TGTGCCAGCTGCAGCGTAGGGGGCAGATTCGATGGCTACACCTTC. Residues: CASCSVGGRFDGYTF.

This clonotype turned up a few times. The chain recombines TRBV2 with TRBJ1-6; 7 bases line up with TRBD1. This CDR3 has 16 residues. The V segment lost 7 bases and the J segment 6 bases; nucleotides outside the gene matches: 12. The germline gives CDR1 SNHLY, CDR2 FYNNEI. CDR3 nucleotides: TGTGCCAGCACCCTCCGGACAGGCCTTATTAATTCACCCCTCCACTTT. This codes for CASTLRTGLINSPLHF. The entire variable domain, with the rest obtained from reference TRBV2 and TRBJ1-6, is as follows: EPEVTQTPSHQVTQMGQEVILRCVPISNHLYFYWYRQILGQKVEFLVSFYNNEISEKSEIFDDQFSVERPDGSNFTLKIRSTKLEDSAMYFCASTLRTGLINSPLHFGNGTRLTVT.

Concerning this clonotype: This may stem from a read error, because a much larger clone lies one nucleotide away. This rearrangement joins TRBV7-2 to TRBJ1-2, with D perhaps matching TRBD1 (5 bases). The CDR3 has 14 residues. The V and J ends lost 3 bases and 3 bases respectively, with 11 bases between them. CDR1 and CDR2 (germline): SGHTA, FQGNSA. CDR3 loop: CASSLGVGDYGYTF. The CDR3 nucleotides read TGTGCCAGCAGCTTGGGAGTGGGGGACTATGGCTACACCTTC.

This clonotype has ten or more counts. The chain carries TRBV7-6 and TRBJ2-7; D gene unclear. The CDR3 is made up of 15 amino acids. Trimming shortened V by 5 bases and J by 2 bases, and 16 bases separated the two germline ends. Germline V gene sequence: CDR1 SGHVS, CDR2 FNYEAQ. CDR3 sequence reads: CASSPRGEPTYEQYF. The CDR3 coding sequence is TGTGCCAGCAGCCCCAGAGGTGAGCCCACCTACGAGCAGTACTTC.

This chain connects TRBV15 to TRBJ2-1; 9 bases are a match to TRBD1. CDR1 and CDR2 (germline): LNHNV, YYDKDF (reference sequence). Trimming at V came to 5 bases and at J to 0 bases, leaving 5 bases not matched to a gene. CDR3 length: 16 amino acids. The CDR3 sequence is CATSGIQGASYNEQFF. The CDR3 coding sequence is TGTGCCACCAGCGGAATACAGGGGGCCTCCTACAATGAGCAGTTCTTC.

The chain employs TRBV6-2 or TRBV6-3 and TRBJ2-3, with 7 positions matching TRBD1. The J segment lost 2 bases and the V segment lost 6 bases, leaving 5 bases of the junction unmatched. CDR1 is MNHEY, CDR2 SVGEGT, per germline. This CDR3 has 14 amino acids. CDR3 coding DNA: TGTGCCAGCAGACGACAGGGATCCACAGATACGCAGTATTTT. It is translated as CASRRQGSTDTQYF.

Many counts were recorded for this clonotype. The chain employs TRBV19 and TRBJ2-7; 11 bases align to TRBD1. CDR3 length: 14 amino acids. In germline, CDR1 is LNHDA, CDR2 SQIVND (reference sequence). V lost 5 bases and J lost 4; bases outside the gene matches: 4. CDR3 sequence: CASSSRDRGYEQYF. In DNA, the CDR3 is TGTGCCAGTAGTTCACGGGACAGGGGGTACGAGCAGTACTTC.

The chain carries TRBV11-2 and TRBJ2-7; no clear D gene. CDR1 and CDR2 from the germline V gene are SGHAT and FQNNGV. This CDR3 is built from 16 residues. Trimming took 1 base from V and 3 from J, leaving 16 bases between them. The CDR3 loop is CASSLVATGPYYEQYF. In DNA form, the CDR3 reads TGTGCCAGCAGCTTAGTGGCTACCGGTCCTTACTACGAGCAGTACTTC.

This clonotype was recorded at least ten times. This chain connects TRBV11-2 to TRBJ2-3, with D possibly TRBD2 on 6 matching bases. The V gene's germline CDR1 is SGHAT and CDR2 FQNNGV. V was trimmed by 4 bases and J by 2 bases, leaving 22 bases between them. This CDR3 contains 18 residues. CDR3: CASSSGIERVGTTDTQYF. CDR3 coding DNA: TGTGCCAGCAGCTCTGGAATCGAGCGGGTGGGGACCACAGATACGCAGTATTTT.

This clonotype was picked up a small number of times. The chain joins TRBV7-2 to TRBJ1-2; unclear D gene. The CDR3 extends over 13 amino acids. Trimming left V 1 base short and J 8 bases short, with 11 bases between. Germline CDR1 and CDR2: SGHTA and FQGNSA. The CDR3 nucleotides read TGTGCCAGCAGCTTAGTTAGATCTGGCGGCTACACCTTC. Encoded protein: CASSLVRSGGYTF. Together with reference TRBV7-2 and TRBJ1-2, the CDR3 gives the full variable domain: GAGVSQSPSNKVTEKGKDVELRCDPISGHTALYWYRQSLGQGLEFLIYFQGNSAPDKSGLPSDRFSAERTGGSVSTLTIQRTQQEDSAVYLCASSLVRSGGYTFGSGTRLTVV.

This clonotype was counted many times. This chain joins TRBV7-2 and TRBJ1-3; 7 bases line up with TRBD1. Looked up from germline, CDR1 is SGHTA and CDR2 is FQGNSA. The CDR3 runs to 18 residues. V gave up 3 bases and J gave up 0 bases; unmatched junction bases: 11. The CDR3 sequence is CASSLNRGLGLSGNTIYF. CDR3 sequence (DNA): TGTGCCAGCAGCTTGAACAGGGGATTAGGGCTCTCTGGAAACACCATATATTTT.

The chain uses TRBV6-1 and TRBJ2-7; 8 bases are a match to TRBD1. Germline loops: CDR1 MNHNS, CDR2 SASEGT. Trimming cost V 9 bases and J 7 bases; bases outside gene matches: 11. The CDR3 is 13 amino acids. The CDR3 nucleotides are TGTGCCAGTCGGCCGACAGGGGCGGGGGAGCAGTACTTC. Amino acid sequence: CASRPTGAGEQYF.

The V gene is TRBV3-1, the J gene TRBJ2-7, with no clear D. The CDR3 consists of 13 residues. V was cut by 0 bases and J by 2 bases, with 5 bases left in between. The V gene's germline CDR1 is LGHDT and CDR2 YNNKEL (reference sequence). CDR3 amino acids: CASSQDLTYEQYF. The CDR3 DNA sequence: TGTGCCAGCAGCCAAGATCTCACCTACGAGCAGTACTTC.

This clonotype was found many times. This sequence joins TRBV6-5 and TRBJ2-1; 7 positions match TRBD1. V shed 0 bases, J shed 9 bases, and the junction held 8 bases outside the gene matches. Germline V gene lookup returns CDR1 MNHEY and CDR2 SVGAGI. The length of the CDR3 is 15 residues. CDR3 bases: TGTGCCAGCAGTTACTCGCGACAGGGCTATGGTGAGCAGTTCTTC. This sequence encodes CASSYSRQGYGEQFF.

The chain employs TRBV12-3 or TRBV12-4 and TRBJ1-1; D is uncertain. Trimming cost V 6 bases and J 4 bases, with 24 bases left between them. This CDR3 is 17 amino acids long. This CDR3 reads CASSPAGLEALRTEAFF. CDR3 coding DNA: TGTGCCAGCAGCCCCGCCGGACTTGAAGCGTTACGCACTGAAGCTTTCTTT.

This clonotype was detected only a few times. V gene TRBV19 combines with J gene TRBJ2-1; 12 bases line up with TRBD2. The CDR3 contains 18 residues. J lost 8 bases, V lost 5 bases, and 16 bases had no gene match. The germline gives CDR1 LNHDA, CDR2 SQIVND (reference sequence). Here the CDR3 reads CASSPHTPGLAGSDEQFF. In DNA, the CDR3 is TGTGCCAGTAGTCCCCACACCCCAGGACTAGCGGGATCGGATGAGCAGTTCTTC.

The CDR3 region is CASSPLLQPQHF. The CDR3 DNA reads as TGTGCCAGCAGCCCCCTTCTCCAGCCCCAGCATTTT. The rearrangement uses TRBV2 and TRBJ1-5; D call uncertain. The V end lost 6 bases, the J end lost 7 bases, and 10 bases lay between the germline ends. The CDR3 consists of 12 residues. Looked up from germline, CDR1 is SNHLY and CDR2 is FYNNEI.

This clonotype was observed many times. The chain couples TRBV7-8 to TRBJ1-2; TRBD1 aligns across 9 bases. Germline V gives CDR1 SGHVS, CDR2 FQNEAQ. V lost 0 bases to trimming and J lost 4 bases; unmatched junction nucleotides: 6. This CDR3 is 16 amino acids long. CDR3 residues: CASSLAAGTGPYGYTF. The CDR3 bases are TGTGCCAGCAGCTTAGCGGCCGGGACAGGGCCCTATGGCTACACCTTC.

This clonotype was detected ten times or more. The genes are TRBV7-8 and TRBJ1-1; unclear D gene. The V gene lost 7 bases and the J gene lost 5 bases, with 11 bases spanning the gap. This CDR3 has 12 residues. CDR1 SGHVS and CDR2 FQNEAQ come from the germline V gene. The CDR3 coding sequence is TGTGCCAGCAACGGCCCGAGTACTGAAGCTTTCTTT. It is translated as CASNGPSTEAFF.

This clonotype turned up a few times. The V and J genes are TRBV7-2 and TRBJ2-5; 7 nucleotides line up with TRBD1. The CDR3 is 14 residues long. Germline CDR1 is SGHTA and CDR2 is FQGNSA. After removal of 3 bases from V and 2 bases from J, the junction contained 3 bases not matched to a gene. The CDR3 sequence is CASSFNRGQETQYF. CDR3 nucleotide sequence: TGTGCCAGCAGCTTTAACAGGGGACAAGAGACCCAGTACTTC. Supplemented by reference TRBV7-2 and TRBJ2-5, the full variable domain reads GAGVSQSPSNKVTEKGKDVELRCDPISGHTALYWYRQSLGQGLEFLIYFQGNSAPDKSGLPSDRFSAERTGGSVSTLTIQRTQQEDSAVYLCASSFNRGQETQYFGPGTRLLVL.

The CDR3: CSVVLSLNQPQHF. As DNA, the CDR3 is TGCAGCGTTGTACTCTCCCTCAATCAGCCCCAGCATTTT. The chain carries TRBV29-1 and TRBJ1-5; no definite D call. The CDR3 is 13 amino acids. V lost 4 bases, J lost 3 bases, and 10 bases lay in between. The germline V gene encodes CDR1 SQVTM and CDR2 ANQGSEA.

This clonotype has just a few counts. V gene TRBV6-4 combines with J gene TRBJ1-5, with 7 positions matching TRBD1. CDR3 length equals 14 residues. V lost 8 bases to trimming and J lost 7 bases; unmatched junction nucleotides: 11. Germline CDR1 and CDR2: MRHNA and SNTAGT. The CDR3: CASPQGGERQPQHF. Here the CDR3 DNA reads TGTGCCAGCCCCCAGGGGGGGGAACGGCAGCCCCAGCATTTT.